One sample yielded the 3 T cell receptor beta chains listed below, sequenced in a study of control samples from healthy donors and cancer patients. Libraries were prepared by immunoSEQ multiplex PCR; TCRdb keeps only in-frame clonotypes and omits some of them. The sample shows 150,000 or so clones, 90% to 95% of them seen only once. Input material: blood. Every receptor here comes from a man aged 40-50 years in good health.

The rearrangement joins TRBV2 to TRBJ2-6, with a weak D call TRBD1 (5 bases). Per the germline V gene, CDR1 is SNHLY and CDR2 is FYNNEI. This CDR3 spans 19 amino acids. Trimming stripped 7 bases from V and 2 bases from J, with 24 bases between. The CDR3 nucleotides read TGTGCCAGCACCACCGACAGTACGGTAACTTTGGCTGGGGCCAACGTCCTGACTTTC. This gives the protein CASTTDSTVTLAGANVLTF.

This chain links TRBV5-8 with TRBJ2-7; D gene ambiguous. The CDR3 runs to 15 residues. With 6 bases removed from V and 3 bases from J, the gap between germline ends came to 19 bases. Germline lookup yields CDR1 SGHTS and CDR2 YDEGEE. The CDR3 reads CASTPSPHDGYEQYF. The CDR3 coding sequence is TGTGCCAGCACCCCTTCCCCCCATGACGGCTACGAGCAGTACTTC.

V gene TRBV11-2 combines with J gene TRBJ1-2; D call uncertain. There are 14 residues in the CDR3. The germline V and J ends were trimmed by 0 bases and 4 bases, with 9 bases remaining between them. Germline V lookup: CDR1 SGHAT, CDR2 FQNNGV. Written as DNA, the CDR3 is TGTGCCAGCAGCTTAGAGAGGGCCGTCTATGGCTACACCTTC. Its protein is CASSLERAVYGYTF.